This passage covers 14 T cell receptor beta chains from one sample sequenced in a study of OX40 agonist ivuxolimab in advanced cancers. TCRdb's table, derived via immunoSEQ multiplex PCR, lists solely in-frame clones and lacks some. The repertoire consists of some 50,000 clones, with roughly 90% occurring once and the leading ten covering around 11%. Sequences were derived from CD4+ or CD8+ T cells sorted from blood, sampled in a trial of the OX40 agonist ivuxolimab. The receptors were sampled from an adult with an advanced solid tumor such as melanoma, head and neck, liver or kidney cancer.

The chain combines TRBV7-9 with TRBJ2-2; D is ambiguous. The CDR3 consists of 14 residues. V lost 4 bases to trimming and J lost 5 bases, with 11 bases between them. The V gene's germline CDR1 is SEHNR and CDR2 FQNEAQ (reference sequence). CDR3 loop: CASSWVMGTGELFF. Written as DNA, the CDR3 is TGTGCCAGCAGCTGGGTCATGGGGACCGGGGAGCTGTTTTTT. Together with reference TRBV7-9 and TRBJ2-2, the CDR3 gives the full variable domain: DTGVSQNPRHKITKRGQNVTFRCDPISEHNRLYWYRQTLGQGPEFLTYFQNEAQLEKSRLLSDRFSAERPKGSFSTLEIQRTEQGDSAMYLCASSWVMGTGELFFGEGSRLTVL.

V gene TRBV7-8 combines with J gene TRBJ2-1, with D unresolved. V was clipped by 1 base and J by 0 bases, with 13 bases between them. The CDR3 spans 17 residues. Germline CDR1 reads SGHVS; CDR2 reads FQNEAQ. CDR3 DNA sequence: TGTGCCAGCAGCTTAGGATTCGGAACCGACTCCTACAATGAGCAGTTCTTC. This encodes CASSLGFGTDSYNEQFF.

This clone has a single count. This sequence joins TRBV4-1 and TRBJ1-1; 12 nucleotides align to TRBD1. Germline values: CDR1 MGHRA, CDR2 YSYEKL. Unmatched junction bases numbered 13, after V lost 2 bases and J lost 3 bases. CDR3 length equals 19 residues. CDR3 nucleotides: TGCGCCAGCAGCCAACAAGCTGGGACAGGGGGCGGAAGTGACACTGAAGCTTTCTTT. This codes for CASSQQAGTGGGSDTEAFF.

The chain combines TRBV7-3 with TRBJ2-3; D is perhaps TRBD1 (7 bases). There are 16 residues in the CDR3. CDR1 and CDR2 from the germline V gene are SGHTA and FQGTGA. The V and J ends lost 5 bases and 2 bases respectively, with 17 bases between them. The CDR3 spells CASSQKAGGTTDTQYF. The CDR3 bases are TGTGCCAGCAGCCAAAAGGCAGGGGGGACCACAGATACGCAGTATTTT. The full variable domain, its missing parts supplied by reference TRBV7-3 and TRBJ2-3, is GAGVSQTPSNKVTEKGKYVELRCDPISGHTALYWYRQSLGQGPEFLIYFQGTGAADDSGLPNDRFFAVRPEGSVSTLKIQRTERGDSAVYLCASSQKAGGTTDTQYFGPGTRLTVL.

V is TRBV28 and J is TRBJ1-1, with D perhaps matching TRBD1 (6 bases). Germline CDR1 reads MDHEN; CDR2 reads SYDVKM. V was pared by 3 bases and J by 2 bases, with 13 bases between. This CDR3 contains 15 residues. The CDR3 region has the DNA TGTGCCAGCAGTTTCGGGAGGGGGGTTAACACTGAAGCTTTCTTT. It encodes CASSFGRGVNTEAFF. The complete variable domain, with remaining parts taken from reference TRBV28 and TRBJ1-1, reads DVKVTQSSRYLVKRTGEKVFLECVQDMDHENMFWYRQDPGLGLRLIYFSYDVKMKEKGDIPEGYSVSREKKERFSLILESASTNQTSMYLCASSFGRGVNTEAFFGQGTRLTVV.

The chain recombines TRBV6-6 with TRBJ2-7; no firm D call. The V gene's germline CDR1 is MNHNY and CDR2 SVGAGI (reference sequence). CDR3 size: 12 residues. V dropped 7 bases and J dropped 2 bases, with 9 bases sitting between them. CDR3 region: CASMPGPYEQYF. CDR3 DNA: TGTGCCAGCATGCCAGGACCCTACGAGCAGTACTTC.

The rearrangement joins TRBV28 to TRBJ1-2, with a possible D match to TRBD1 (6 bases). The germline gives CDR1 MDHEN, CDR2 SYDVKM. The CDR3 spans 15 residues. V gave up 3 bases and J gave up 4 bases, with 15 bases separating them. The CDR3 sequence: CASSFLIQGTYGYTF. The CDR3 DNA follows: TGTGCCAGCAGTTTTCTTATCCAGGGGACCTATGGCTACACCTTC.

The V call is TRBV7-3, the J call TRBJ2-7; TRBD2 aligns across 10 bases. CDR3 size: 14 residues. CDR1 and CDR2 from the germline V gene are SGHTA and FQGTGA. The trim removed 5 bases at V and 3 bases at J, leaving 4 bases unmatched. The CDR3 DNA is TGTGCCAGCAGCCTCAGCGGGGGGGTCTACGAGCAGTACTTC. It yields the protein CASSLSGGVYEQYF.

The chain employs TRBV27 and TRBJ1-1; 9 nucleotides agree with TRBD1. The CDR3 has 16 residues. The trim removed 3 bases at V and 1 base at J, leaving 6 bases unmatched. CDR1 is MNHEY, CDR2 SMNVEV, per germline (reference sequence). CDR3 region: CASSFRGTGKNTEAFF. CDR3 DNA sequence: TGTGCCAGCAGTTTTCGCGGGACAGGGAAGAACACTGAAGCTTTCTTT.

The rearrangement links TRBV7-8 to TRBJ2-7, with TRBD2 as a possible D gene (6 bases). Germline V CDR1 and CDR2: SGHVS, FQNEAQ. The CDR3 is 15 residues long. The V gene lost 4 bases and the J gene lost 3 bases, with 16 bases spanning the gap. Here the CDR3 reads CASSSGSDGSYEQYF. The CDR3, as DNA: TGTGCCAGCAGCTCTGGATCCGACGGGAGCTACGAGCAGTACTTC.

The V call is TRBV5-6, the J call TRBJ1-4, with a possible D match to TRBD1 (5 bases). The V and J ends lost 4 bases and 6 bases respectively, with 13 bases between them. The CDR3 runs 14 residues. Germline CDR1 and CDR2: SGHDT and YYEEEE. The CDR3 spells CASSPRWGDEKLFF. DNA for the CDR3: TGTGCCAGCAGCCCAAGGTGGGGGGATGAAAAACTGTTTTTT. Full variable domain (rest looked up from reference TRBV5-6 and TRBJ1-4): DAGVTQSPTHLIKTRGQQVTLRCSPKSGHDTVSWYQQALGQGPQFIFQYYEEEERQRGNFPDRFSGHQFPNYSSELNVNALLLGDSALYLCASSPRWGDEKLFFGSGTQLSVL.

This clone has a single count. The chain joins TRBV2 to TRBJ1-5; D might be TRBD1 (5 bases). The CDR3 has 15 residues. From germline, CDR1 is SNHLY and CDR2 FYNNEI. The ends were cut back, 3 bases at V and 3 bases at J, with 12 bases in the middle. The CDR3 sequence is CASSESFGANQPQHF. The CDR3 DNA follows: TGTGCCAGCAGTGAGTCCTTTGGGGCCAATCAGCCCCAGCATTTT.

This chain connects TRBV16 to TRBJ1-2; 7 nucleotides agree with TRBD1. The germline V gene encodes CDR1 KGHSY and CDR2 FQNENV. The J segment lost 3 bases and the V segment lost 3 bases, leaving 7 bases of the junction unmatched. The CDR3 consists of 15 residues. DNA for the CDR3: TGTGCCAGCAGCCAGGCTGGACAGGCTTACTATGGCTACACCTTC. Translating gives CASSQAGQAYYGYTF. Supplemented by reference TRBV16 and TRBJ1-2, the full variable domain reads GEEVAQTPKHLVRGEGQKAKLYCAPIKGHSYVFWYQQVLKNEFKFLISFQNENVFDETGMPKERFSAKCLPNSPCSLEIQATKLEDSAVYFCASSQAGQAYYGYTFGSGTRLTVV.

Comments on this clone: The junction departs from germline at one end; a sequencing error may be responsible. The chain is built from TRBV7-7 and TRBJ2-7; D unclear. There are 14 residues in the CDR3. CDR1 is SSHAT and CDR2 is FNYEAQ in the germline V gene (reference sequence). Here the CDR3 reads CASSLSTGSYEQYF. The CDR3 DNA reads as TGTGCTAGCAGCTTGTCAACCGGGTCCTACGAGCAGTACTTC.